The clone carrying this T cell receptor beta chain was recorded at least ten times. TCRdb recomputed calls from the PCR reads with MiXCR, one row per CDR3 protein. Of 50,000 to 75,000 distinct CDR3 sequences in the sample, under 20% are singletons; the top ten hold 1.4%. Germline V lookup: CDR1 SGHVS, CDR2 FQNEAQ. CDR3 length equals 18 residues. Trimming removed 2 bases from V and 1 base from J; junction bases left unmatched: 10. The data stem from a study of molecular identifiers for immune sequencing clone quantification. The receptor's source is a human donor in good health. Some libraries in this study had Jurkat cell RNA spiked in. Sequencing input: naive CD8+ T cells from blood, with Jurkat cell RNA spiked in. Subset reported: FACS-sorted CD8+CD4-CCR7+CD45RA+ naive T cells. The rearrangement links TRBV7-8 to TRBJ2-3, with TRBD2 identical over 9 bases. DNA for the CDR3: TGTGCCAGCAGCTTATCCTGGGGGCTAGCGGGACGCACAGATACGCAGTATTTT. It specifies CASSLSWGLAGRTDTQYF.